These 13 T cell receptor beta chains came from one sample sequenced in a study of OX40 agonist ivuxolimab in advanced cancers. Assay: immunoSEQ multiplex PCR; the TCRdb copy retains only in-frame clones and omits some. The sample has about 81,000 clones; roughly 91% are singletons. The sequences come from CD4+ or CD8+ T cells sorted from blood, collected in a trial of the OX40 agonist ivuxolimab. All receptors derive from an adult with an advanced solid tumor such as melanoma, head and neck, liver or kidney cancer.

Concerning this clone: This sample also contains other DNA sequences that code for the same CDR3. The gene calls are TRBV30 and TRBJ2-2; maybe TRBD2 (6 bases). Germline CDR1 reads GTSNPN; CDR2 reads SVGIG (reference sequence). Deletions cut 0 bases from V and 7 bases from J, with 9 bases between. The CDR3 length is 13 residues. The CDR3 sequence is CAWSVGGGGELFF. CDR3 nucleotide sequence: TGTGCCTGGAGTGTGGGGGGAGGCGGGGAGCTGTTTTTT.

CDR3: CASSQVQGGWTEAFF. CDR3 in DNA: TGCGCCAGCAGCCAAGTTCAGGGTGGATGGACTGAAGCTTTCTTT. The chain employs TRBV4-1 and TRBJ1-1, with a tentative D call TRBD1 (5 bases). This CDR3 region has 15 residues. Trimming removed 1 base at V and 5 bases at J, with 14 bases between. Germline assignment: CDR1 MGHRA and CDR2 YSYEKL.

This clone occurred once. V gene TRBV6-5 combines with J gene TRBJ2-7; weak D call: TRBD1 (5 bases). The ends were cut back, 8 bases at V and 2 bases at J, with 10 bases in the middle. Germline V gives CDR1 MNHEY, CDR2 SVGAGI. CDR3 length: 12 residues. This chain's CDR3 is CASQTETYEQYF. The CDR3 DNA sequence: TGTGCCAGCCAGACAGAAACCTACGAGCAGTACTTC.

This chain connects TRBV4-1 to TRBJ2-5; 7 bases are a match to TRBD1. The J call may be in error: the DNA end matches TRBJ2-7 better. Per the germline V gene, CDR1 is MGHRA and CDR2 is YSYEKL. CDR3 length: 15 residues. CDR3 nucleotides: TGCGCCAGCAGCCCCCTGGGGACAGCGATTTACGAGCAGTACTTC. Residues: CASSPLGTAIYEQYF.

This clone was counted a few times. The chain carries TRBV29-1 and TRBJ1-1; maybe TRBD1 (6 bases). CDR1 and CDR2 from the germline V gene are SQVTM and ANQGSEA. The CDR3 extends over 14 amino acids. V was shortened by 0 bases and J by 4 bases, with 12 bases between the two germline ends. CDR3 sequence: CSVEDLGGGTEAFF. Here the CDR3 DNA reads TGCAGCGTTGAAGATCTCGGGGGCGGCACTGAAGCTTTCTTT.

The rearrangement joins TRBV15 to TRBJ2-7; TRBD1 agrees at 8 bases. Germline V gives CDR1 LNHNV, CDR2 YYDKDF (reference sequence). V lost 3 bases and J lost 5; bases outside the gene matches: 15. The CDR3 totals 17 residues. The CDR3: CATSSFPWTGSGDEQYF. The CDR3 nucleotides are TGTGCCACCAGCAGCTTCCCCTGGACAGGGAGCGGAGACGAGCAGTACTTC.

CDR3 in amino acids: CASSQAGQAFNQPQHF. The DNA for the CDR3 is TGCGCCAGCAGCCAAGCGGGACAGGCCTTCAATCAGCCCCAGCATTTT. The genes are TRBV4-1 and TRBJ1-5, with TRBD1 matching over 8 bases. J was trimmed by 3 bases and V by 1 base; bases with no gene match: 5. The CDR3 length is 16 residues. The germline CDR1 and CDR2 sequences are MGHRA and YSYEKL.

The CDR3 nucleotides read TGTGCCAGCTCACCACCCTGGGGTGAGGGATGGACTAATGAAAAACTGTTTTTT. Translation gives CASSPPWGEGWTNEKLFF. The rearrangement links TRBV18 to TRBJ1-4; D uncertain. The germline V gene has CDR1 KGHSH and CDR2 LQKENI. This CDR3 is built from 18 residues. With 0 bases removed from V and 2 bases from J, the gap between germline ends came to 16 bases.

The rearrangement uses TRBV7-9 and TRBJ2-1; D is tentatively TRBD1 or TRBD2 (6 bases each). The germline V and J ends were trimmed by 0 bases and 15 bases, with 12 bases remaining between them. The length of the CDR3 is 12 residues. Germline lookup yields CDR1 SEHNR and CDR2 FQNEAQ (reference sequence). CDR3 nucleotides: TGTGCCAGCAGCTTAGCGTGGGGGGCGGTGTTCTTC. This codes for CASSLAWGAVFF. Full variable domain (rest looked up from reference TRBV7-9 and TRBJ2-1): DTGVSQNPRHKITKRGQNVTFRCDPISEHNRLYWYRQTLGQGPEFLTYFQNEAQLEKSRLLSDRFSAERPKGSFSTLEIQRTEQGDSAMYLCASSLAWGAVFFGPGTRLTVL.

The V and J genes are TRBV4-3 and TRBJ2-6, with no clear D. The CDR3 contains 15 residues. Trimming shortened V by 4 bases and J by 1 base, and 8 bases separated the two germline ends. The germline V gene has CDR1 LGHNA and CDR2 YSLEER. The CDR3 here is CASSPASSGANVLTF. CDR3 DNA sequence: TGCGCCAGCAGCCCCGCAAGTTCTGGGGCCAACGTCCTGACTTTC.

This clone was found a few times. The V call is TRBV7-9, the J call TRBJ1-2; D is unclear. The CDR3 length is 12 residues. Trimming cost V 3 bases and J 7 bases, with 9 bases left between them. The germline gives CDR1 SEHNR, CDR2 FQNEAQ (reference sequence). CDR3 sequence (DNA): TGTGCCAGCAGCTTTCCAAGGGCTGGCTACACCTTC. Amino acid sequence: CASSFPRAGYTF.

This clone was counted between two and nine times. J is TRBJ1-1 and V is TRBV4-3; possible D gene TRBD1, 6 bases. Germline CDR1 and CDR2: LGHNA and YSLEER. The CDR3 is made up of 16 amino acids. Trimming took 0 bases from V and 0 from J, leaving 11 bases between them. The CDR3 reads CASSQDGQIVNTEAFF. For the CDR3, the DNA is TGCGCCAGCAGCCAAGATGGACAGATAGTGAACACTGAAGCTTTCTTT.

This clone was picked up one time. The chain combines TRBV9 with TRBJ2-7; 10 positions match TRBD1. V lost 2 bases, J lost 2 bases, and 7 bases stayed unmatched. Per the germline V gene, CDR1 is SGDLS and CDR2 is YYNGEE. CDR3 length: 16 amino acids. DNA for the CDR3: TGTGCCAGCAGCGTCTCGGACAGGGGGAATGCCTACGAGCAGTACTTC. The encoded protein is CASSVSDRGNAYEQYF. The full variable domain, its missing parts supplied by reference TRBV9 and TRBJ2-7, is DSGVTQTPKHLITATGQRVTLRCSPRSGDLSVYWYQQSLDQGLQFLIQYYNGEERAKGNILERFSAQQFPDLHSELNLSSLELGDSALYFCASSVSDRGNAYEQYFGPGTRLTVT.